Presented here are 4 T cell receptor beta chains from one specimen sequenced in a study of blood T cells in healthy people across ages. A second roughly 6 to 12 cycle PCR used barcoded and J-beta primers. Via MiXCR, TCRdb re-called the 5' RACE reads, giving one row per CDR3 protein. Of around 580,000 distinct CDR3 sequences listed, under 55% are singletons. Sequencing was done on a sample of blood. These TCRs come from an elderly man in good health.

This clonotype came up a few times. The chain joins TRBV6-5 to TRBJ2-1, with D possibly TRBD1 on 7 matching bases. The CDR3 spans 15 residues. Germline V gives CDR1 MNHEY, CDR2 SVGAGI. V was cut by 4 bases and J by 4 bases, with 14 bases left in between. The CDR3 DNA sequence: TGTGCCAGCAGTTCGACAGGGACTTCTTACAATGAGCAGTTCTTC. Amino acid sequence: CASSSTGTSYNEQFF.

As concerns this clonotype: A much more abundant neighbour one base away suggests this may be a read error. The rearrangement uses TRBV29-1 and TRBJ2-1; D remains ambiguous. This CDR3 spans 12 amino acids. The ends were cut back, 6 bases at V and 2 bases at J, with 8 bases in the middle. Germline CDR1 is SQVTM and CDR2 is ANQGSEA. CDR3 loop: CSVERTYNEQFF. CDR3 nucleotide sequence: TGCAGCGTAGAGCGAACCTACAATGAGCAGTTCTTC.

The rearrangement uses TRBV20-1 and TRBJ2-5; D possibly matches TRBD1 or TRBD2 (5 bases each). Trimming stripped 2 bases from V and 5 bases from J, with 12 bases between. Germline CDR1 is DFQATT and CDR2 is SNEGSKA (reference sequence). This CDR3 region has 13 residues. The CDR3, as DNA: TGCAGTGCTAGACCTGGGACGATGGAGACCCAGTACTTC. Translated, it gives CSARPGTMETQYF.

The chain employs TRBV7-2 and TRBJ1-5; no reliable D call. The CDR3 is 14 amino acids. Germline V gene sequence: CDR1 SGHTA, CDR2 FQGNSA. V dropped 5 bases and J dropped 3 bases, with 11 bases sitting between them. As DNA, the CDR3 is TGTGCCAGCAGCCCAGGACTAGACAATCAGCCCCAGCATTTT. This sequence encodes CASSPGLDNQPQHF.